A selection of T cell receptor beta chains follows, all from one sample in a study of shared clonotypes between healthy human individuals. Assay: immunoSEQ multiplex PCR; the TCRdb copy retains only in-frame clones and omits some. The repertoire has over 2 million clones, around 93% of them found once; the top ten carry 0.3% to 0.4%. Material: naive CD4+ T cells from PBMCs. Every receptor here comes from a man between 18 and 29 years old in good health. Some clones in this sample may be carry-over from other donors' samples. CDR3s leave out the opening cysteine and the closing phenylalanine or tryptophan.

TRBV10-1	ASNLSSPAGYEQY
TRBV4-3	ASSQDLGGRNQPQH
TRBV10-3	AIRRERVAGPYEQY
TRBV28	ASSPPPF
TRBV7-3	ASSLGLAGGRSSYNEQF
TRBV11-2	ASSLGGFHSPLH
TRBV28	ASSEANTEAF
TRBV7-2	ASSLSRGNQPQH
TRBV5-1	ASSGEGPGELF
TRBV5-6	ASSRGTSGSGEQF
TRBV9	ASSPVVAGSWTGELF
TRBV9	ASSVGGTGETEAF
TRBV5-8	ASSLDSPKNIQY
TRBV4-1	ASSQGWRAF
TRBV11-2	ASSLVRAGDEQY
TRBV5-1	ASSPNGARDTGELF
TRBV28	ASSRATQY
TRBV7-3	ASSSLADTQY
TRBV9	ASSPRGERRGEQF
TRBV7-2	ASSPQGLEQY
TRBV28	ASGVNEKLF
TRBV12-5	ASGPDSYEQY
TRBV9	ASSPSGTATTEQY
TRBV2	ASAPGLSSGANVLT